This T cell receptor (beta chain) was identified during a study of blood T cell repertoires in COVID-19 (dated by TCRdb to 2018 to 2021). About the full investigation: Samples covering the acute and convalescent phases of COVID-19 were provided by collaborators in the United States, Italy and Spain. The prospective study material was composed of cDNA or gDNA derived from T cells, B-cell-depleted T cells, or PBMCs. Subjects who had been exposed to COVID-19, were actively infected with it, or had recovered from it provided the deeply sampled blood TCRbeta repertoires that made up the dataset. The repertoires were released in a freely available public database meant as a resource for research on the immune response to SARS-CoV-2. Samples were obtained from the ongoing ImmuneRACE study (first 160 participants) and from roughly 1,300 subjects provided by 6 global collaborators. The sample metadata nearly always contained a de-identified subject ID, COVID-19 status, age in years and sex. HLA class I and class II types, where available, came from metadata supplied by the sample provider rather than from assay-based typing. What the study reported, not specific to this receptor: The quantity of clinical and demographic metadata differed by source and by participant and was supplied without curation.

TCRbeta CDR3 regions were amplified from genomic DNA using the immunoSEQ Assay, a bias-controlled multiplex PCR. The original pipeline was this. Nucleated cell counts per sample were estimated from amplification of reference gene primers within the assay. To quantify the absolute abundance of each unique TCRbeta CDR3 rearrangement, sequence reads were collapsed and filtered. For each sample, productive Simpson clonality was calculated as the square root of Simpson's diversity index across productive rearrangements. The table comes from immuneACCESS by way of TCRdb, which keeps in-frame sequences with V and J called. Part of the clones is missing from these tables; in studies checked, under half for an unresolved V gene and the rest for unknown reasons. V and J calls and clone size are as listed in that table; D and trimming were resolved from the DNA. The sample table contains about 120,000 clones; only one count was recorded for nearly 90% of them. The top ten clonotypes cover 3.8% of the sample.

In its sample, this clone was seen once. The target of this receptor is not known. No quality values exist for individual bases; no much larger clone is one base distant. One collaborating source in Seattle enrolled patients while the patients were actively infected and followed the patients over time throughout the course of disease. Collaborating institutions collected whole blood in K2EDTA tubes following their own protocols. For TCRbeta analysis, collaborators shipped samples as frozen whole blood, isolated PBMCs, or DNA extracted from either of those sample types. The sequencing input was peripheral blood. This TCR was sampled from a woman aged 55-69 years with COVID-19, enrolled during active disease.

The CDR3 region has the sequence CASSQRGYRGYTF. The nucleotides read TGCGCCAGCAGCCAACGAGGGTATCGGGGCTACACCTTC. The rearranged chain carries TRBV4-1 and TRBJ1-2, with the D gene not confidently named. In the germline V gene, CDR1 corresponds to MGHRA and CDR2 to YSYEKL. The CDR3 covers 13 residues, taking in both the cysteine and the phenylalanine. The only DNA kept is the CDR3, 39 bases in frame from the first base. The V and J ends are trimmed by 2 bases and 8 bases, leaving 12 bases between them.